A single sample is the source of the 30 T cell receptor beta chains below, sequenced in a study of T cell repertoires in cytomegalovirus infection. For these receptors, no antigen is known. In TCRdb, the reads were re-called with MiXCR into one record per CDR3 protein. The sample consists of some 940,000 distinct CDR3 sequences, around 32% of them appearing once. The sample in question was cultured CD8+ T cells from PBMCs, obtained from culture after CMV antigen stimulation. The receptor set was obtained from a human donor in good health (CMV status not recorded). Some clones in this sample may be carry-over from other donors' samples.

This clonotype occurred many times. The chain employs TRBV7-2 and TRBJ1-3; D gene uncertain. Germline V gene data show CDR1 as SGHTA and CDR2 as FQGNSA. V shed 4 bases and J shed 2 bases, with 9 bases lying between them. This CDR3 comprises 14 residues. In DNA form, the CDR3 reads TGTGCCAGCAGCTGGCCAGGACCTGGAAACACCATATATTTT. Translation gives CASSWPGPGNTIYF.

This clonotype has more than one count but fewer than ten. The rearrangement links TRBV28 to TRBJ2-5; 12 positions match TRBD2. J lost 0 bases, V lost 6 bases, and 8 bases had no gene match. Germline CDR1 reads MDHEN; CDR2 reads SYDVKM. This CDR3 region has 17 residues. Written as DNA, the CDR3 is TGTGCCAGCAGCCCTAGCGGGGGGGCTTGGTACCAAGAGACCCAGTACTTC. It translates to CASSPSGGAWYQETQYF.

There are many counts of this clonotype. J is TRBJ2-7 and V is TRBV4-3, with D possibly being TRBD1 or TRBD2 (5 bases each). Trimming pared 0 bases from V and 0 bases from J, leaving 18 bases between. Germline V gene sequence: CDR1 LGHNA, CDR2 YSLEER. There are 18 residues in the CDR3. CDR3 coding DNA: TGCGCCAGCAGCCAAGATGGGGGTCGAGCGGCGAGCTCCTACGAGCAGTACGTC. The encoded protein is CASSQDGGRAASSYEQYV.

This rearrangement joins TRBV13 to TRBJ2-2, with TRBD1 matching 7 bases. Germline values: CDR1 PRHDT, CDR2 FYEKMQ (reference sequence). The CDR3 loop spans 16 amino acids. V lost 3 bases to trimming and J lost 3 bases; unmatched junction nucleotides: 7. CDR3 nucleotides: TGTGCCAGCAGCTTTTTTTGGCAGGGGGACACCGGGGAGCTGTTTTTT. The encoded protein is CASSFFWQGDTGELFF.

This sequence joins TRBV19 and TRBJ2-1; D is perhaps TRBD1 (7 bases). Trimming cost V 6 bases and J 0 bases, with 15 bases left between them. This CDR3 comprises 16 residues. Per the germline V gene, CDR1 is LNHDA and CDR2 is SQIVND (reference sequence). The chain's CDR3 is CASSPRRDSSYNEQFF. CDR3 coding DNA: TGTGCCAGTAGCCCTCGGCGGGACAGCTCCTACAATGAGCAGTTCTTC. The full variable domain, rest sourced from reference TRBV19 and TRBJ2-1, is DGGITQSPKYLFRKEGQNVTLSCEQNLNHDAMYWYRQDPGQGLRLIYYSQIVNDFQKGDIAEGYSVSREKKESFPLTVTSAQKNPTAFYLCASSPRRDSSYNEQFFGPGTRLTVL.

A note on this clonotype: This clone may be a read error of a much larger clone one base away. The chain combines TRBV7-6 with TRBJ2-5; a weak D match, TRBD2 (7 bases). The V and J ends lost 5 bases and 5 bases respectively, with 18 bases between them. Per the germline V gene, CDR1 is SGHVS and CDR2 is FNYEAQ. There are 15 residues in the CDR3. As DNA, the CDR3 is TGTGCCAGCAGCCCGACGCGGGGGCACAGGGAGACCCAGTACTTC. This translates into CASSPTRGHRETQYF.

This clonotype has just a few counts. The gene calls are TRBV6-6 and TRBJ1-5; a possible D gene is TRBD1 (5 bases). The V gene lost 5 bases and the J gene lost 7 bases, with 21 bases spanning the gap. The CDR3 length is 16 residues. Germline V CDR1 and CDR2: MNHNY, SVGAGI (reference sequence). The CDR3 region is CASSRGKGERGQPQHF. DNA of the CDR3: TGTGCCAGCAGTAGAGGAAAGGGTGAACGGGGGCAGCCCCAGCATTTT.

V and J are TRBV6-5 and TRBJ1-1; no reliable D call. Germline V lookup: CDR1 MNHEY, CDR2 SVGAGI. Trimming shortened V by 2 bases and J by 7 bases, and 8 bases separated the two germline ends. This CDR3 is 12 amino acids long. The DNA of the CDR3 is TGTGCCAGCAGTTACCCGACCAGTGAAGCTTTCTTT. This sequence encodes CASSYPTSEAFF.

The CDR3 is CASSPYQDHNSPLHF. For the CDR3, the DNA is TGTGCCAGCAGCCCTTATCAGGACCATAATTCACCCCTCCACTTT. The chain uses TRBV7-9 and TRBJ1-6; D unclear. Trimming pared 5 bases from V and 5 bases from J, leaving 13 bases between. The germline gives CDR1 SEHNR, CDR2 FQNEAQ (reference sequence). The CDR3 loop spans 15 amino acids.

The chain combines TRBV6-2 or TRBV6-3 with TRBJ2-3; 7 bases are a match to TRBD1. The CDR3 runs 15 residues. Germline lookup yields CDR1 MNHEY and CDR2 SVGEGT. V lost 0 bases, J lost 2 bases, and 2 bases stayed unmatched. Here the CDR3 reads CASSYSGQITDTQYF. The CDR3 nucleotides read TGTGCCAGCAGTTACTCGGGACAGATCACAGATACGCAGTATTTT.

A single count supports this clonotype. The chain links TRBV6-6 to TRBJ2-7; tentatively, D is TRBD1 (5 bases). The germline V and J ends were trimmed by 2 bases and 3 bases, with 8 bases remaining between them. The CDR3 loop spans 13 amino acids. Germline V gene sequence: CDR1 MNHNY, CDR2 SVGAGI (reference sequence). In DNA form, the CDR3 reads TGTGCCAGCAGTTACCCAGGGATCTACGAGCAGTACGTC. This sequence encodes CASSYPGIYEQYV.

The rearrangement links TRBV7-9 to TRBJ2-1; 9 bases are shared with TRBD1. The CDR3 extends over 15 amino acids. Germline CDR1 reads SEHNR; CDR2 reads FQNEAQ (reference sequence). The V segment lost 5 bases and the J segment 4 bases; nucleotides outside the gene matches: 6. The chain's CDR3 is CASSPDRGEYNEQFF. CDR3 nucleotides: TGTGCCAGCAGCCCAGACAGGGGGGAATACAATGAGCAGTTCTTC.

This chain links TRBV7-8 with TRBJ2-6; D is unclear. The CDR3 spans 15 residues. Germline V lookup: CDR1 SGHVS, CDR2 FQNEAQ. V was shortened by 5 bases and J by 0 bases, with 8 bases between the two germline ends. CDR3 sequence (DNA): TGTGCCAGCAGCCCTTACCCCTCTGGGGCCAACGTCCTGACTTTC. Its protein product is CASSPYPSGANVLTF.

J is TRBJ2-7 and V is TRBV4-1; 9 nucleotides line up with TRBD1. Germline V gene data show CDR1 as MGHRA and CDR2 as YSYEKL. V was clipped by 0 bases and J by 3 bases; unmatched bases: 6. CDR3 length equals 16 residues. For the CDR3, the DNA is TGCGCCAGCAGCCAAGAACAGGGGGCACCGAGCTACGAGCAGTACTTC. The encoded protein is CASSQEQGAPSYEQYF.

This clonotype turned up a few times. CDR3 DNA: TGCGCCAGCAGCCAATTTGTTACAGGGGGCAAAATGGCTTTCTTT. Translated: CASSQFVTGGKMAFF. This chain connects TRBV4-1 to TRBJ1-1, with 9 bases aligning to TRBD1. This CDR3 has 15 amino acids. From germline, CDR1 is MGHRA and CDR2 YSYEKL. The V gene end was trimmed by 2 bases and the J gene end by 11 bases; junction bases not matched to a gene: 12.

This clonotype was counted only a few times. The chain is built from TRBV4-2 and TRBJ2-2, with a tentative D call TRBD2 (6 bases). The V gene's germline CDR1 is LGHNA and CDR2 YNFKEQ. The CDR3 has 16 amino acids. V was clipped by 0 bases and J by 0 bases, with 8 bases between them. The CDR3 DNA follows: TGTGCCAGCAGCCAAGAGCTAGCGCCGAACACCGGGGAGCTGTTTTTT. Protein: CASSQELAPNTGELFF.

The rearrangement uses TRBV7-8 and TRBJ2-3; unclear D gene. Per germline, CDR1 SGHVS and CDR2 FQNEAQ. The CDR3 is 17 residues long. V lost 1 base and J 5 bases, leaving 19 bases between the germline ends. The CDR3 region is CASSLGTTPRKKDTQYF. The CDR3 nucleotides read TGTGCCAGCAGCTTAGGCACAACCCCACGGAAAAAAGATACGCAGTATTTT.

This clonotype was detected ten times or more. The chain recombines TRBV12-3 or TRBV12-4 with TRBJ1-6, with D perhaps matching TRBD1 (6 bases). V lost 4 bases and J lost 7, with 11 bases in between. The CDR3 is made up of 14 amino acids. The CDR3, as DNA: TGTGCCAGCAGTTCGCCAGGGGCGAATTCACCCCTCCACTTT. This translates into CASSSPGANSPLHF.

The chain uses TRBV7-8 and TRBJ2-7; TRBD1 or TRBD2 may be the D gene (5 bases each). Germline CDR1 SGHVS, CDR2 FQNEAQ. CDR3 length: 11 amino acids. The DNA of the CDR3 is TGTGCCAGCGACTTGGGACCGGGCATTAACGTC. Its translation is CASDLGPGINV.

This rearrangement joins TRBV7-6 to TRBJ1-5; D gene unclear. Germline loops: CDR1 SGHVS, CDR2 FNYEAQ. V dropped 9 bases and J dropped 5 bases, with 17 bases sitting between them. This CDR3 has 14 residues. The CDR3 bases are TGTGCCAGTTCCGGGGTCGGGAAGGATCAGCCCCAGCATTTT. Translated: CASSGVGKDQPQHF.

The chain recombines TRBV7-9 with TRBJ2-7, with TRBD1 identical over 7 bases. The germline CDR1 and CDR2 sequences are SEHNR and FQNEAQ (reference sequence). Trimming removed 4 bases from V and 5 bases from J; junction bases left unmatched: 11. The CDR3 length is 15 residues. CDR3: CASSYPGTEFHEQYF. CDR3 nucleotides: TGTGCCAGCAGCTACCCCGGGACAGAATTCCACGAGCAGTACTTC.

This chain uses TRBV20-1 with TRBJ2-7; D perhaps matches TRBD1 (6 bases). V lost 2 bases and J 2 bases, leaving 13 bases between the germline ends. There are 14 residues in the CDR3. CDR1 DFQATT and CDR2 SNEGSKA come from the germline V gene (reference sequence). CDR3 in amino acids: CSARLRDTPYEQYF. The CDR3 bases are TGCAGTGCTAGACTCCGGGACACTCCCTACGAGCAGTACTTC.

CDR3 nucleotide sequence: TGTGCCAGCAGCCTAACAGGGGTCTGGACTGAAGCTTTCTTT. Encoded protein: CASSLTGVWTEAFF. The rearrangement joins TRBV27 to TRBJ1-1; 7 positions agree with TRBD1. Germline CDR1 MNHEY, CDR2 SMNVEV (reference sequence). J lost 5 bases, V lost 6 bases, and 9 bases had no gene match. CDR3 size: 14 residues.

This clonotype was recorded a few times. The chain couples TRBV7-9 to TRBJ1-6; perhaps TRBD1 as D (6 bases). The CDR3 has 15 residues. V shed 4 bases and J shed 7 bases, with 14 bases lying between them. Germline V lookup: CDR1 SEHNR, CDR2 FQNEAQ (reference sequence). In DNA, the CDR3 is TGTGCCAGCAGCTCGCCCGGGGGCGAGAATTCACCCCTCCACTTT. Amino acid sequence: CASSSPGGENSPLHF.

In this sample, this clonotype turned up many times. The gene calls are TRBV7-6 and TRBJ1-1, with TRBD1 as a possible D gene (6 bases). The germline V gene encodes CDR1 SGHVS and CDR2 FNYEAQ. With 4 bases removed from V and 12 bases from J, the gap between germline ends came to 15 bases. This CDR3 has 12 amino acids. The CDR3 nucleotides are TGTGCCAGCAGCTATTTACAGGGTATAACTTTCTTT. Translated, it gives CASSYLQGITFF.

The rearrangement links TRBV25-1 to TRBJ1-5; D gene unclear. The V end was cut by 2 bases, the J end by 6 bases, with 5 bases between. The CDR3 is 12 amino acids. Germline assignment: CDR1 MGHDK and CDR2 SYGVNS. CDR3 DNA sequence: TGTGCCAGCAGTGAAGCAGGTCAGCCCCAGCATTTT. This translates into CASSEAGQPQHF. Full variable domain (missing parts from reference TRBV25-1 and TRBJ1-5): EADIYQTPRYLVIGTGKKITLECSQTMGHDKMYWYQQDPGMELHLIHYSYGVNSTEKGDLSSESTVSRIRTEHFPLTLESARPSHTSQYLCASSEAGQPQHFGDGTRLSIL.

This clonotype has a handful of counts. Written as DNA, the CDR3 is TGTGCCAGCAGCTTAGGTGACAGCGGGGGGGCCTACAATGAGCAGTTCTTC. Encoded protein: CASSLGDSGGAYNEQFF. The V call is TRBV7-6, the J call TRBJ2-1, with 10 bases aligning to TRBD2. V lost 1 base, J lost 2 bases, and 5 bases stayed unmatched. This CDR3 region has 17 residues. Germline loops: CDR1 SGHVS, CDR2 FNYEAQ.

This clonotype has a handful of counts. V gene TRBV7-9 combines with J gene TRBJ1-1; 7 nucleotides line up with TRBD1. The V segment lost 4 bases and the J segment 1 base; nucleotides outside the gene matches: 9. CDR1 and CDR2 from the germline V gene are SEHNR and FQNEAQ (reference sequence). The CDR3 is made up of 16 amino acids. CDR3 bases: TGTGCCAGCAGCTCCCTGCCGGGACAGAAGAACACTGAAGCTTTCTTT. It translates to CASSSLPGQKNTEAFF.

The rearrangement joins TRBV19 to TRBJ1-1; D is possibly TRBD1 (5 bases). Germline CDR1 reads LNHDA; CDR2 reads SQIVND (reference sequence). The CDR3 covers 13 residues. Trimming removed 1 base from V and 7 bases from J, with 10 bases in between. The CDR3 DNA is TGTGCCAGTAGTATAGGGGCAGGGTTTGAAGCTTTCTTT. This gives the protein CASSIGAGFEAFF.

This chain links TRBV29-1 with TRBJ2-1; 15 nucleotides align to TRBD2. The CDR3 spans 15 residues. With V trimmed by 6 bases and J by 4 bases, 4 bases remained unmatched. Germline values: CDR1 SQVTM, CDR2 ANQGSEA. The CDR3, as DNA: TGCAGCGTGTCTGGGACTAGCGGGGGGTACAATGAGCAGTTCTTC. Translation gives CSVSGTSGGYNEQFF.